The 22 T cell receptor beta chains in this list originate from one sample, sequenced in a study of naive and memory T cell subsets. The beta constant-region primer was an equimolar mix of two oligonucleotides covering TRBC1 and TRBC2. TCRdb reprocessed the UMI-ligation and nested PCR reads via MiXCR and lists one record per CDR3 protein. The sample includes tens of thousands of distinct CDR3 sequences, around 14% of them seen just once. Sequenced: central memory CD4+ T cells from blood. Receptors were obtained from a human donor in good health.

This clonotype was observed a handful of times. This sequence joins TRBV6-6 and TRBJ2-7; 7 bases are shared with TRBD2. Germline CDR1 is MNHNY and CDR2 is SVGAGI (reference sequence). This CDR3 is 14 amino acids long. J lost 2 bases, V lost 10 bases, and 11 bases had no gene match. CDR3 residues: CATWGGEAAYEQYF. The CDR3 DNA is TGTGCCACCTGGGGGGGGGAGGCCGCCTACGAGCAGTACTTC.

This clonotype showed up just a few times. The genes are TRBV7-2 and TRBJ2-7, with D possibly being TRBD1 (5 bases). From germline, CDR1 is SGHTA and CDR2 FQGNSA. Trimming pared 5 bases from V and 4 bases from J, leaving 6 bases between. The CDR3 totals 11 residues. The CDR3 loop reads CASSRQYEQYF. DNA of the CDR3: TGTGCCAGCAGCCGACAGTACGAGCAGTACTTC.

There are many counts of this clonotype. The chain couples TRBV24-1 to TRBJ2-1, with TRBD2 as a possible D gene (5 bases). V was clipped by 5 bases and J by 10 bases, with 20 bases between them. CDR1 KGHDR and CDR2 SFDVKD come from the germline V gene. This CDR3 has 15 residues. This CDR3 is CATSGASGAPPEQFF. The CDR3 DNA reads TGTGCCACCAGTGGCGCCAGCGGTGCCCCCCCCGAGCAGTTCTTC.

The chain recombines TRBV5-1 with TRBJ2-4; 8 bases fit TRBD2. The V segment lost 0 bases and the J segment 0 bases; nucleotides outside the gene matches: 8. CDR3 length equals 18 residues. Germline V gene lookup returns CDR1 SGHRS and CDR2 YFSETQ. Here the CDR3 DNA reads TGCGCCAGCAGCTTGGGGCTAGCGGGCTTACTAGCCAAAAACATTCAGTACTTC. Its protein product is CASSLGLAGLLAKNIQYF. Filled out from reference TRBV5-1 and TRBJ2-4, the complete variable domain reads KAGVTQTPRYLIKTRGQQVTLSCSPISGHRSVSWYQQTPGQGLQFLFEYFSETQRNKGNFPGRFSGRQFSNSRSEMNVSTLELGDSALYLCASSLGLAGLLAKNIQYFGAGTRLSVL.

This clonotype showed up just a few times. The chain combines TRBV25-1 with TRBJ2-7; D is perhaps TRBD1 (7 bases). Germline CDR1 reads MGHDK; CDR2 reads SYGVNS. The CDR3 is made up of 15 amino acids. V was shortened by 2 bases and J by 1 base, with 12 bases between the two germline ends. The CDR3 spells CASSEAQGTSYEQYF. The DNA for the CDR3 is TGTGCCAGCAGTGAAGCACAGGGGACTTCCTACGAGCAGTACTTC.

This clonotype was picked up a small number of times. The CDR3: CSAREDPGQPQHF. The CDR3, as DNA: TGCAGTGCTAGAGAGGACCCTGGACAGCCCCAGCATTTT. The J gene is TRBJ1-5, the V gene TRBV20-1; D is unresolved. The CDR3 is 13 amino acids. Germline values: CDR1 DFQATT, CDR2 SNEGSKA (reference sequence). Trimming removed 0 bases at V and 7 bases at J, with 10 bases between.

The rearrangement joins TRBV7-9 to TRBJ1-1; tentative D call: TRBD1 (5 bases). Germline CDR1 and CDR2: SEHNR and FQNEAQ (reference sequence). This CDR3 has 16 amino acids. V dropped 1 base and J dropped 5 bases, with 17 bases sitting between them. The DNA of the CDR3 is TGTGCCAGCAGCTTAGATGGAGGGCAGGGTAAGACTGAAGCTTTCTTT. Protein product: CASSLDGGQGKTEAFF.

This clonotype occurred many times. CDR3 sequence reads: CASSQDLQGKTEAFF. DNA of the CDR3: TGCGCCAGCAGCCAAGATTTACAGGGAAAGACTGAAGCTTTCTTT. The V gene is TRBV4-3, the J gene TRBJ1-1; D might be TRBD1 (6 bases). The germline CDR1 and CDR2 sequences are LGHNA and YSLEER. Trimming left V 0 bases short and J 5 bases short, with 13 bases between. This CDR3 has 15 amino acids.

This clonotype appeared many times. This chain connects TRBV19 to TRBJ2-7; TRBD2 agrees at 7 bases. CDR1 is LNHDA and CDR2 is SQIVND in the germline V gene (reference sequence). The CDR3 has 12 residues. J was trimmed by 3 bases and V by 8 bases; bases with no gene match: 4. The CDR3 is CASGRGDYEQYF. The CDR3 nucleotides read TGTGCCAGTGGACGGGGGGACTACGAGCAGTACTTC. The whole variable domain, filled in from reference TRBV19 and TRBJ2-7, reads DGGITQSPKYLFRKEGQNVTLSCEQNLNHDAMYWYRQDPGQGLRLIYYSQIVNDFQKGDIAEGYSVSREKKESFPLTVTSAQKNPTAFYLCASGRGDYEQYFGPGTRLTVT.

This clonotype was counted only a few times. The chain recombines TRBV6-2 or TRBV6-3 with TRBJ2-1; D is unresolved. V dropped 7 bases and J dropped 3 bases, with 16 bases sitting between them. The germline V gene has CDR1 MNHEY and CDR2 SVGEGT. The CDR3 is 15 residues long. The CDR3 nucleotides are TGTGCCAGCATGTTTGGTCCGGGCGACTACAATGAGCAGTTCTTC. It encodes CASMFGPGDYNEQFF.

The J gene is TRBJ2-7, the V gene TRBV14, with 12 bases identical to TRBD2. Germline loops: CDR1 SGHDN, CDR2 FVKESK. CDR3 size: 16 residues. V gave up 1 base and J gave up 4 bases; unmatched junction bases: 5. The CDR3 nucleotides read TGTGCCAGCAGCCAAGGGACTAGCGGGACCTTATACGAGCAGTACTTC. Translation: CASSQGTSGTLYEQYF.

The V gene is TRBV19, the J gene TRBJ2-6; D remains unclear. The CDR3 is made up of 14 amino acids. Trimming stripped 3 bases from V and 0 bases from J, with 3 bases between. The germline CDR1 and CDR2 sequences are LNHDA and SQIVND (reference sequence). The CDR3 region is CASSIRSGANVLTF. For the CDR3, the DNA is TGTGCCAGTAGTATCCGCTCTGGGGCCAACGTCCTGACTTTC.

The rearrangement uses TRBV20-1 and TRBJ1-6, with 7 bases matching TRBD1. J was trimmed by 6 bases and V by 5 bases; bases with no gene match: 4. CDR1 and CDR2 (germline): DFQATT, SNEGSKA (reference sequence). CDR3 size: 13 residues. The DNA for the CDR3 is TGCAGTGCTGAGGGACAGCCTAATTCACCCCTCCACTTT. It yields the protein CSAEGQPNSPLHF.

This clonotype showed up just a few times. The chain employs TRBV28 and TRBJ1-6; D call uncertain. This CDR3 comprises 12 residues. Looked up from germline, CDR1 is MDHEN and CDR2 is SYDVKM. Trimming shortened V by 3 bases and J by 14 bases, and 11 bases separated the two germline ends. For the CDR3, the DNA is TGTGCCAGCAGTTTGATTGGGTTGGCCCTCCACTTT. This gives the protein CASSLIGLALHF.

This rearrangement joins TRBV3-1 to TRBJ2-5, with D uncertain. V was clipped by 5 bases and J by 5 bases, with 12 bases between them. This CDR3 is built from 13 residues. Germline CDR1 is LGHDT and CDR2 is YNNKEL (reference sequence). CDR3 amino acids: CASSGPPTETQYF. DNA for the CDR3: TGTGCCAGCAGCGGCCCCCCGACGGAGACCCAGTACTTC.

This sequence joins TRBV4-1 and TRBJ1-6; possibly TRBD1 for D (5 bases). There are 15 residues in the CDR3. CDR1 is MGHRA and CDR2 is YSYEKL in the germline V gene. V lost 1 base to trimming and J lost 5 bases, with 9 bases between them. CDR3 DNA: TGCGCCAGCAGCCAAGCTGGGACTAATAATTCACCCCTCCACTTT. Its translation: CASSQAGTNNSPLHF.

This clonotype was found a few times. This chain joins TRBV12-5 and TRBJ2-5; no clear D gene. This CDR3 has 12 amino acids. Germline loops: CDR1 LGHNT, CDR2 FRNRAP. Trimming pared 1 base from V and 12 bases from J, leaving 12 bases between. CDR3 amino acids: CASGLEVRPEYF. The CDR3 DNA sequence: TGTGCTAGTGGTTTGGAGGTCCGGCCGGAGTACTTC.

The rearrangement joins TRBV27 to TRBJ1-2, with a tentative D call TRBD1 (5 bases). Germline assignment: CDR1 MNHEY and CDR2 SMNVEV (reference sequence). This CDR3 spans 16 amino acids. The germline V and J ends were trimmed by 8 bases and 8 bases, with 27 bases remaining between them. The CDR3 nucleotides are TGTGCCAGCCGCTCCCCATCGGACACACCCGAGAGGGGCTACACCTTC. This codes for CASRSPSDTPERGYTF.

This clonotype came up a few times. The chain has TRBV5-1 and TRBJ2-5; D uncertain. The ends were cut back, 1 base at V and 3 bases at J, with 10 bases in the middle. The CDR3 is 14 amino acids. The germline V gene has CDR1 SGHRS and CDR2 YFSETQ. CDR3 nucleotides: TGCGCCAGCAGCTTGTACGGCAAGGAAGAGACCCAGTACTTC. This translates into CASSLYGKEETQYF.

This clonotype turned up a few times. The chain recombines TRBV20-1 with TRBJ2-4; 7 positions agree with TRBD1. There are 13 residues in the CDR3. V was pared by 8 bases and J by 4 bases, with 8 bases of the junction left unmatched. The V gene's germline CDR1 is DFQATT and CDR2 SNEGSKA (reference sequence). The CDR3 is CSFTGQIKNIQYF. In nucleotides, the CDR3 is TGCAGTTTTACGGGACAGATAAAAAACATTCAGTACTTC.

Within the sample, this clonotype is medium-sized (0.01 to 0.1%). This chain uses TRBV27 with TRBJ2-6, with TRBD2 identical over 7 bases. Germline lookup yields CDR1 MNHEY and CDR2 SMNVEV (reference sequence). The CDR3 sequence is 17 residues long. J was trimmed by 2 bases and V by 3 bases; bases with no gene match: 7. CDR3 coding DNA: TGTGCCAGCAGTTTCGGCGGGAGTCCGGCTGGGGCCAACGTCCTGACTTTC. Translating it yields CASSFGGSPAGANVLTF.

This clonotype has ten or more counts. V gene TRBV7-2 combines with J gene TRBJ2-7; tentative D call: TRBD2 (5 bases). Looked up from germline, CDR1 is SGHTA and CDR2 is FQGNSA. The CDR3 loop spans 13 amino acids. V lost 6 bases and J lost 3, with 12 bases in between. Written as DNA, the CDR3 is TGTGCCAGCAGGGTGGCTAGCAACTACGAGCAGTACTTC. Residues: CASRVASNYEQYF.